This T cell receptor beta chain was observed in a study of OX40 agonist ivuxolimab in advanced cancers. The assay was immunoSEQ multiplex PCR, and TCRdb's table has in-frame clones only and misses some. Of some 98,000 clones listed, approximately 83% are singletons. The V segment lost 1 base and the J segment 3 bases; nucleotides outside the gene matches: 8. This CDR3 region has 16 residues. Germline V gene data show CDR1 as SGHKS and CDR2 as YYEKEE (reference sequence). The clonotype originates from an adult with an advanced solid tumor such as melanoma, head and neck, liver or kidney cancer. The sequencing used CD4+ or CD8+ T cells sorted from blood, collected in a trial of the OX40 agonist ivuxolimab. The chain combines TRBV5-5 with TRBJ1-2, with 8 bases identical to TRBD1. The CDR3 sequence: CASSLSAGGWDYGYTF. Here the CDR3 DNA reads TGTGCCAGCAGCTTGTCAGCAGGGGGCTGGGACTATGGCTACACCTTC.